What follows are 30 T cell receptor beta chains derived from one specimen sequenced in a study of patients and donors after allogeneic stem cell transplantation. TCRdb reprocessed the RT-PCR reads with MiXCR, giving one entry per CDR3 protein. The data contain around 240,000 distinct CDR3 sequences, roughly 14% of them seen just once; the ten biggest clones take up about 9.9%. The sample comprised blood, either unsorted or a sorted T cell fraction (not recorded which). Source of these receptors: a human donor who was either an allogeneic HSCT recipient or a stem cell or donor lymphocyte infusion donor (not recorded which). It is not recorded whose cells these are; they may come from a transplant donor.

The V call is TRBV2, the J call TRBJ1-1, with TRBD1 matching 9 bases. Unmatched junction bases numbered 12, after V lost 6 bases and J lost 7 bases. CDR3 length: 15 amino acids. The germline V gene encodes CDR1 SNHLY and CDR2 FYNNEI. The CDR3: CASSPTLGQGIEAFF. DNA for the CDR3: TGTGCCAGCAGCCCCACCCTGGGACAGGGTATTGAAGCTTTCTTT.

The V gene is TRBV19, the J gene TRBJ2-7, with TRBD1 identical over 10 bases. Trimming removed 7 bases from V and 6 bases from J; junction bases left unmatched: 6. The germline V gene has CDR1 LNHDA and CDR2 SQIVND (reference sequence). The CDR3 is made up of 13 amino acids. CDR3 DNA: TGTGCCAGTATGGGACAGGGGAATAGCGAGCAGTACTTC. As protein: CASMGQGNSEQYF.

This clonotype was recorded a few times. V is TRBV20-1 and J is TRBJ1-1; D is undetermined. V was trimmed by 3 bases and J by 3 bases, leaving 11 bases between them. The CDR3 is 13 residues long. In germline, CDR1 is DFQATT, CDR2 SNEGSKA (reference sequence). The DNA for the CDR3 is TGCAGTGCTAGGAAAACCATGGACACTGAAGCTTTCTTT. This gives the protein CSARKTMDTEAFF.

The J gene is TRBJ2-2, the V gene TRBV5-1; tentatively, D is TRBD1 (5 bases). Trimming took off 0 bases at V and 7 bases at J, with 10 bases between the two ends. The germline V gene encodes CDR1 SGHRS and CDR2 YFSETQ. CDR3 length: 14 amino acids. The CDR3 DNA is TGCGCCAGCAGCTTGGCCCAGGGCGGCGGGGAGCTGTTTTTT. Translating gives CASSLAQGGGELFF.

Only a few counts were recorded for this clonotype. This chain connects TRBV24-1 to TRBJ2-7; D not certain. CDR3 size: 11 residues. The V end was cut by 3 bases, the J end by 4 bases, with 3 bases between. Germline assignment: CDR1 KGHDR and CDR2 SFDVKD. The CDR3 loop reads CATSDGYEQYF. The DNA of the CDR3 is TGTGCCACCAGTGATGGTTACGAGCAGTACTTC.

This chain connects TRBV20-1 to TRBJ1-2, with D possibly matching TRBD1 (5 bases). V dropped 6 bases and J dropped 3 bases, with 17 bases sitting between them. The CDR3 has 14 residues. Germline CDR1 and CDR2: DFQATT and SNEGSKA (reference sequence). The CDR3 sequence is CSATTGTDHYGYTF. The CDR3 DNA sequence: TGCAGTGCCACGACCGGGACGGATCACTATGGCTACACCTTC.

This clonotype was detected only a few times. The rearrangement links TRBV11-2 to TRBJ2-3; D perhaps matches TRBD2 (5 bases). Germline V gene sequence: CDR1 SGHAT, CDR2 FQNNGV. Trimming cost V 2 bases and J 3 bases, with 12 bases left between them. The CDR3 is 15 residues long. The CDR3 coding sequence is TGTGCCAGCAGCTTATTCAGCGGAGGAACAGATACGCAGTATTTT. It is translated as CASSLFSGGTDTQYF.

This clonotype was counted a few times. V and J are TRBV11-2 and TRBJ2-7; no clear D gene. The CDR3 is 14 residues long. Germline V gene data show CDR1 as SGHAT and CDR2 as FQNNGV. The ends were cut back, 2 bases at V and 3 bases at J, with 11 bases in the middle. In DNA, the CDR3 is TGTGCCAGCAGCTTATCCCGTAACCTCTACGAGCAGTACTTC. Translated: CASSLSRNLYEQYF.

This clonotype has more than one count but fewer than ten. This rearrangement joins TRBV20-1 to TRBJ1-2, with TRBD1 matching 11 bases. Germline V gene lookup returns CDR1 DFQATT and CDR2 SNEGSKA (reference sequence). There are 14 residues in the CDR3. V dropped 5 bases and J dropped 3; count of bases not matched to a gene: 5. CDR3 nucleotide sequence: TGCAGTGCTCATACGGGACAGGGGGACTATGGCTACACCTTC. Translation gives CSAHTGQGDYGYTF.

The chain uses TRBV20-1 and TRBJ1-6, with TRBD1 matching 10 bases. CDR1 and CDR2 from the germline V gene are DFQATT and SNEGSKA (reference sequence). V was pared by 3 bases and J by 10 bases, with 15 bases of the junction left unmatched. The CDR3 length is 17 residues. The CDR3 bases are TGCAGTGCTAGGGTCCTTCATGACGGGACAGGGGAATCACCCCTCCACTTT. Its translation: CSARVLHDGTGESPLHF.

This clonotype came up a few times. V usage is TRBV5-4 and J usage is TRBJ2-2; 7 positions match TRBD1. CDR1 is SGHNT and CDR2 is YYREEE in the germline V gene (reference sequence). Trimming at V came to 0 bases and at J to 3 bases, leaving 5 bases not matched to a gene. This CDR3 is 16 amino acids long. CDR3 sequence (DNA): TGTGCCAGCAGCTTGGCCAGGGGGAGCGACACCGGGGAGCTGTTTTTT. This gives the protein CASSLARGSDTGELFF.

This chain links TRBV12-3 or TRBV12-4 with TRBJ2-5, with TRBD2 matching over 10 bases. Unmatched junction bases numbered 6, after V lost 5 bases and J lost 0 bases. The CDR3 has 16 amino acids. The CDR3 DNA follows: TGTGCCAGCAGTCCCACGGGACTAGCGAACCAAGAGACCCAGTACTTC. This codes for CASSPTGLANQETQYF.

This chain uses TRBV20-1 with TRBJ2-3, with D perhaps TRBD2 (6 bases). V was trimmed by 6 bases and J by 4 bases, leaving 20 bases between them. This CDR3 contains 15 residues. CDR1 is DFQATT, CDR2 SNEGSKA, per germline (reference sequence). This CDR3 reads CSATRLGGDPDTQYF. The CDR3 nucleotides are TGCAGTGCCACCAGGTTGGGCGGGGACCCAGATACGCAGTATTTT.

V usage is TRBV5-1 and J usage is TRBJ1-6, with TRBD1 identical over 9 bases. The ends lost 4 bases at V and 11 bases at J; junction bases unmatched: 7. From germline, CDR1 is SGHRS and CDR2 YFSETQ. This CDR3 spans 14 amino acids. The chain's CDR3 is CASSPGDRDAPLHF. The CDR3 nucleotides are TGCGCCAGCAGCCCAGGGGACAGGGATGCACCCCTCCACTTT.

A few counts support this clonotype. This sequence joins TRBV18 and TRBJ2-7, with D unclear. This CDR3 is 14 amino acids long. CDR1 and CDR2 (germline): KGHSH, LQKENI. Trimming removed 3 bases from V and 0 bases from J, with 9 bases in between. CDR3 loop: CASSPFGDSYEQYF. The CDR3, as DNA: TGTGCCAGCTCACCTTTCGGCGACTCCTACGAGCAGTACTTC.

This clonotype was seen more than once but under ten times. The chain combines TRBV12-3 or TRBV12-4 with TRBJ2-6; no firm D call. V was trimmed by 6 bases and J by 1 base, leaving 7 bases between them. The CDR3 totals 14 residues. CDR3 DNA: TGTGCCAGCAGCTTTCGATCTGGGGCCAACGTCCTGACTTTC. Protein: CASSFRSGANVLTF.

This clonotype was detected ten times or more. V and J are TRBV29-1 and TRBJ2-1; D is possibly TRBD1 (6 bases). Germline values: CDR1 SQVTM, CDR2 ANQGSEA. V lost 7 bases to trimming and J lost 7 bases, with 11 bases between them. The CDR3 spans 11 residues. CDR3 amino acids: CSGTGMNEQFF. The CDR3 nucleotides read TGCAGCGGCACAGGGATGAATGAGCAGTTCTTC.

This clonotype has only a few counts. The J gene is TRBJ2-6, the V gene TRBV11-2; D remains unclear. Germline V gene sequence: CDR1 SGHAT, CDR2 FQNNGV. The CDR3 extends over 16 amino acids. The V end was cut by 2 bases, the J end by 2 bases, with 10 bases between. In nucleotides, the CDR3 is TGTGCCAGCAGCTTATTCCGCGGCGCTGGGGCCAACGTCCTGACTTTC. Protein product: CASSLFRGAGANVLTF.

A few counts support this clonotype. The gene calls are TRBV11-2 and TRBJ2-3, with D possibly being TRBD1 (5 bases). In germline, CDR1 is SGHAT, CDR2 FQNNGV. Trimming pared 5 bases from V and 4 bases from J, leaving 7 bases between. The CDR3 runs to 12 residues. This CDR3 is CASSAGSDTQYF. DNA of the CDR3: TGTGCCAGCAGCGCAGGGTCAGATACGCAGTATTTT. Full variable domain (outside the CDR3, taken from reference TRBV11-2 and TRBJ2-3): EAGVAQSPRYKIIEKRQSVAFWCNPISGHATLYWYQQILGQGPKLLIQFQNNGVVDDSQLPKDRFSAERLKGVDSTLKIQPAKLEDSAVYLCASSAGSDTQYFGPGTRLTVL.

The CDR3 reads CASSQGAIGNIQYF. In nucleotides, the CDR3 is TGCGCCAGCAGCCAGGGGGCCATCGGGAACATTCAGTACTTC. The chain recombines TRBV4-1 with TRBJ2-4, with a possible D match to TRBD1 (6 bases). From germline, CDR1 is MGHRA and CDR2 YSYEKL. With 3 bases removed from V and 7 bases from J, the gap between germline ends came to 13 bases. The CDR3 runs to 14 residues.

This clonotype was recorded a few times. The chain has TRBV7-8 and TRBJ2-7; D may be TRBD2 (6 bases). Per germline, CDR1 SGHVS and CDR2 FQNEAQ. The CDR3 runs to 15 residues. Trimming took off 1 base at V and 2 bases at J, with 12 bases between the two ends. The CDR3 protein is CASSLDGGNPYEQYF. The CDR3 DNA is TGTGCCAGCAGCTTAGACGGGGGAAACCCCTACGAGCAGTACTTC.

The gene calls are TRBV19 and TRBJ1-1; D gene ambiguous. Germline assignment: CDR1 LNHDA and CDR2 SQIVND (reference sequence). This CDR3 is 13 amino acids long. V was shortened by 3 bases and J by 1 base, with 6 bases between the two germline ends. The CDR3 sequence is CASSMGGNTEAFF. CDR3 sequence (DNA): TGTGCCAGTAGTATGGGCGGGAACACTGAAGCTTTCTTT.

This clonotype was recorded many times. This chain joins TRBV3-1 and TRBJ2-7; 13 bases align to TRBD2. In germline, CDR1 is LGHDT, CDR2 YNNKEL (reference sequence). With V trimmed by 4 bases and J by 6 bases, 6 bases remained unmatched. The CDR3 sequence is 15 residues long. CDR3 amino acids: CASSLTGLAGTEQYF. CDR3 sequence (DNA): TGTGCCAGCAGCCTAACGGGACTAGCGGGAACCGAGCAGTACTTC.

This clonotype was seen many times. The J gene is TRBJ2-3, the V gene TRBV7-2, with TRBD1 matching 7 bases. The ends lost 3 bases at V and 5 bases at J; junction bases unmatched: 8. Germline loops: CDR1 SGHTA, CDR2 FQGNSA. CDR3 size: 15 residues. Here the CDR3 reads CASSFQTGWLDTQYF. The CDR3 DNA reads TGTGCCAGCAGCTTCCAGACAGGGTGGCTAGATACGCAGTATTTT. The variable domain in full, completed from reference TRBV7-2 and TRBJ2-3, reads GAGVSQSPSNKVTEKGKDVELRCDPISGHTALYWYRQSLGQGLEFLIYFQGNSAPDKSGLPSDRFSAERTGGSVSTLTIQRTQQEDSAVYLCASSFQTGWLDTQYFGPGTRLTVL.

This clonotype was recorded a few times. J is TRBJ2-2 and V is TRBV14, with 12 nucleotides matching TRBD2. The V and J ends lost 4 bases and 4 bases, in that order; junction bases with no gene match: 16. CDR1 is SGHDN and CDR2 is FVKESK in the germline V gene. This CDR3 spans 20 amino acids. The CDR3 loop reads CASSLNPRLAGALFTGELFF. As DNA, the CDR3 is TGTGCCAGCAGCCTCAACCCTCGACTAGCGGGGGCCTTATTCACCGGGGAGCTGTTTTTT. Full variable domain (remainder filled in from reference TRBV14 and TRBJ2-2): EAGVTQFPSHSVIEKGQTVTLRCDPISGHDNLYWYRRVMGKEIKFLLHFVKESKQDESGMPNNRFLAERTGGTYSTLKVQPAELEDSGVYFCASSLNPRLAGALFTGELFFGEGSRLTVL.

This clonotype was observed many times. V usage is TRBV4-3 and J usage is TRBJ2-1; tentatively, D is TRBD1 (5 bases). V gave up 3 bases and J gave up 1 base, with 13 bases separating them. Germline V gene lookup returns CDR1 LGHNA and CDR2 YSLEER. The CDR3 spans 16 residues. CDR3 region: CASSQDIRSSYNEQFF. The DNA of the CDR3 is TGCGCCAGCAGCCAGGACATAAGGAGTTCCTACAATGAGCAGTTCTTC.

The table lists this clonotype with many counts. The CDR3 DNA reads as TGTGCCAGCCGCCCGGGACTAGCGAGCACAGATACGCAGTATTTT. Translating gives CASRPGLASTDTQYF. The chain employs TRBV6-1 and TRBJ2-3; 10 bases match TRBD2. After removal of 8 bases from V and 0 bases from J, the junction contained 5 bases not matched to a gene. CDR1 and CDR2 from the germline V gene are MNHNS and SASEGT. CDR3 length: 15 amino acids.

This clonotype was detected only a few times. The rearrangement uses TRBV6-5 and TRBJ2-7; D possibly corresponds to TRBD2 (5 bases). V was pared by 0 bases and J by 3 bases, with 9 bases between. Germline lookup yields CDR1 MNHEY and CDR2 SVGAGI. The CDR3 length is 14 residues. The CDR3 sequence: CASSYSKRVYEQYF. Written as DNA, the CDR3 is TGTGCCAGCAGTTACTCGAAGAGGGTCTACGAGCAGTACTTC.

This clonotype was counted a few times. The chain couples TRBV29-1 to TRBJ1-2; no reliable D call. CDR3 length: 14 amino acids. Per germline, CDR1 SQVTM and CDR2 ANQGSEA. V lost 2 bases to trimming and J lost 6 bases, with 16 bases between them. CDR3 region: CSVESSSSYHGYTF. CDR3 nucleotides: TGCAGCGTTGAATCTTCGTCCAGCTATCATGGCTACACCTTC. The full variable domain, with the rest looked up from reference TRBV29-1 and TRBJ1-2, is SAVISQKPSRDICQRGTSLTIQCQVDSQVTMMFWYRQQPGQSLTLIATANQGSEATYESGFVIDKFPISRPNLTFSTLTVSNMSPEDSSIYLCSVESSSSYHGYTFGSGTRLTVV.

This clonotype was counted a few times. The chain recombines TRBV6-1 with TRBJ1-4; 7 bases are shared with TRBD1. CDR1 and CDR2 from the germline V gene are MNHNS and SASEGT. J lost 0 bases, V lost 6 bases, and 4 bases had no gene match. There are 15 residues in the CDR3. CDR3 in amino acids: CASRQQGPTNEKLFF. DNA of the CDR3: TGTGCCAGCAGGCAACAGGGGCCAACTAATGAAAAACTGTTTTTT.